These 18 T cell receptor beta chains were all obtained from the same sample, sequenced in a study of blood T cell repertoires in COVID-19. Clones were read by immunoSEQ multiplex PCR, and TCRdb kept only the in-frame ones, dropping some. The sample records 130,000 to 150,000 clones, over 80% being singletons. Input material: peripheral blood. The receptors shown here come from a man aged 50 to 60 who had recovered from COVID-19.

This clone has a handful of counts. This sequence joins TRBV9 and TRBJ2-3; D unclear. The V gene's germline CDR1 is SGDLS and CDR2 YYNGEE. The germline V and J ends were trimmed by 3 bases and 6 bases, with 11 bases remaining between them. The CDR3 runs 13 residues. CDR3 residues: CASSATLADTQYF. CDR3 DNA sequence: TGTGCCAGCAGCGCCACCCTCGCGGATACGCAGTATTTT.

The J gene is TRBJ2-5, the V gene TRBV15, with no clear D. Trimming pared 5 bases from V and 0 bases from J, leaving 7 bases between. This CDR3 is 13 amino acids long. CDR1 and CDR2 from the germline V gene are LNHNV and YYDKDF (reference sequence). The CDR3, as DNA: TGTGCCACCAGCTTCGGGTACCAAGAGACCCAGTACTTC. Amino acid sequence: CATSFGYQETQYF.

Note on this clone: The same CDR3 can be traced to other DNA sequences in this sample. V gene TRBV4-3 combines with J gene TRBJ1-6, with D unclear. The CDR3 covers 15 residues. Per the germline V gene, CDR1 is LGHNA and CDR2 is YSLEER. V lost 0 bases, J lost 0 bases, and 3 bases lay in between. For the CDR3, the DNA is TGCGCCAGCAGCCAAGAGAGCTCCTATAATTCACCCCTCCACTTT. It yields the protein CASSQESSYNSPLHF.

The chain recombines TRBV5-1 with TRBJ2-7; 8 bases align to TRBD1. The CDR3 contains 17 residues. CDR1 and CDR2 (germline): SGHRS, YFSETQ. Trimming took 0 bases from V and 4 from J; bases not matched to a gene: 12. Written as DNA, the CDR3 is TGCGCCAGCAGCTTGGCCGAGGCAGGGGGCCGTGTGTACGAGCAGTACTTC. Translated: CASSLAEAGGRVYEQYF.

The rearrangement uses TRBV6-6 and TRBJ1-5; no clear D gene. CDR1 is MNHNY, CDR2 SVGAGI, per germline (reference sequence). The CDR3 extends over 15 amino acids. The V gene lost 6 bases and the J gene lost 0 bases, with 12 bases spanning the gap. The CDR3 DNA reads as TGTGCCAGCAGCCGCGAACAGCTTAGCAATCAGCCCCAGCATTTT. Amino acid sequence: CASSREQLSNQPQHF.

The CDR3 protein is CASSEWGSGSYNEQFF. CDR3 DNA: TGTGCCAGCAGTGAATGGGGTAGCGGCTCCTACAATGAGCAGTTCTTC. The J gene is TRBJ2-1, the V gene TRBV2, with a possible D match to TRBD2 (6 bases). Trimming stripped 2 bases from V and 0 bases from J, with 11 bases between. Looked up from germline, CDR1 is SNHLY and CDR2 is FYNNEI. CDR3 length: 16 amino acids.

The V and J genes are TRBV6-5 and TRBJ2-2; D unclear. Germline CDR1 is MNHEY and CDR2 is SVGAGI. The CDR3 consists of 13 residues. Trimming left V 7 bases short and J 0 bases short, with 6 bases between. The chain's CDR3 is CASTTANTGELFF. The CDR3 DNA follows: TGTGCCAGCACGACTGCGAACACCGGGGAGCTGTTTTTT.

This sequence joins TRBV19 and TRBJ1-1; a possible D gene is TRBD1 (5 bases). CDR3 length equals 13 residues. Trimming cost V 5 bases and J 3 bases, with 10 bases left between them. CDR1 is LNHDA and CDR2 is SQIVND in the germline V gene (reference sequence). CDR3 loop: CASSQRGDTEAFF. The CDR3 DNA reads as TGTGCCAGTAGTCAACGGGGGGACACTGAAGCTTTCTTT.

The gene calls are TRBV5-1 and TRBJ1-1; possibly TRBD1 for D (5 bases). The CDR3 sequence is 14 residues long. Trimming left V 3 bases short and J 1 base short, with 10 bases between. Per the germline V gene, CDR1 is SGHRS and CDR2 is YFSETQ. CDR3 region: CASSYQTANTEAFF. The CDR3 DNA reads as TGCGCCAGCAGCTACCAGACAGCGAACACTGAAGCTTTCTTT.

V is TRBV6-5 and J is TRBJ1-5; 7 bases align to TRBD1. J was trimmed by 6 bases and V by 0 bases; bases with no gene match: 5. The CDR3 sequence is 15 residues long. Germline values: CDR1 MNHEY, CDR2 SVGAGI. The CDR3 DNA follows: TGTGCCAGCAGTTACTCGACGGCAGGGGGTCAGCCCCAGCATTTT. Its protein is CASSYSTAGGQPQHF.

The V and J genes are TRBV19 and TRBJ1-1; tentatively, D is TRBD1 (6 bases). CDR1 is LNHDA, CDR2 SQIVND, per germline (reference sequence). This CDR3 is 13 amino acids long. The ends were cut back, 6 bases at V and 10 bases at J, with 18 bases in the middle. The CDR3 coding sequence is TGTGCCAGTAGCCTCCGGACAGATGGGGGAGCTTTCTTT. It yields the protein CASSLRTDGGAFF.

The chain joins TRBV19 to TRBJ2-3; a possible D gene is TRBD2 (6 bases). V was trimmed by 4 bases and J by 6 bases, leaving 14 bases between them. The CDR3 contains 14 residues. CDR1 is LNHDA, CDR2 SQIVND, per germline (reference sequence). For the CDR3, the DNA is TGTGCCAGTAGTACCGGACTAACGGCGGATACGCAGTATTTT. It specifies CASSTGLTADTQYF.

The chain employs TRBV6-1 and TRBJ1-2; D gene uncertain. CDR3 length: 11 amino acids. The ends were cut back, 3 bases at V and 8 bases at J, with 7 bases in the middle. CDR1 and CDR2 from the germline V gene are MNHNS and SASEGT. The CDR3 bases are TGTGCCAGCAGTGAGCCACAGGGCTACACCTTC. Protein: CASSEPQGYTF.

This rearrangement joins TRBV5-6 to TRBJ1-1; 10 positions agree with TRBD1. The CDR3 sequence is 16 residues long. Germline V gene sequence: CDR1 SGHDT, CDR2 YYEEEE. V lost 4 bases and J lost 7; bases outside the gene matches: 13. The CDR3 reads CASSTRDRGLIDEAFF. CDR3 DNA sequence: TGTGCCAGCAGCACCCGGGACAGGGGTTTAATCGATGAAGCTTTCTTT.

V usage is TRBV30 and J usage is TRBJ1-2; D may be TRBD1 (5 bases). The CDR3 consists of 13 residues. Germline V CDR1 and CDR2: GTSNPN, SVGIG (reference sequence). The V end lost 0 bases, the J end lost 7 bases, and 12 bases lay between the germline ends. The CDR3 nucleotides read TGTGCCTGGAGTGTGGCGGGGGAGGGTGGCTACACCTTC. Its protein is CAWSVAGEGGYTF.

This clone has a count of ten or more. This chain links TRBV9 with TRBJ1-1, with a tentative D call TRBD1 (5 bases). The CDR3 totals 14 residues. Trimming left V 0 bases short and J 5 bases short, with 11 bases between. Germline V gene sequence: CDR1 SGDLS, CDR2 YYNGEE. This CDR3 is CASSVATQGTEAFF. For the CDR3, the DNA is TGTGCCAGCAGCGTAGCTACCCAGGGTACTGAAGCTTTCTTT.

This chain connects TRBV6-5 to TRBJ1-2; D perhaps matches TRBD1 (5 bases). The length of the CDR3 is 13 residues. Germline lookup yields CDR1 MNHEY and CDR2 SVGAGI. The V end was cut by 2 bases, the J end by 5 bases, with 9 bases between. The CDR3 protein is CASSYRGGYGYTF. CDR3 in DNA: TGTGCCAGCAGTTACAGGGGCGGTTATGGCTACACCTTC.

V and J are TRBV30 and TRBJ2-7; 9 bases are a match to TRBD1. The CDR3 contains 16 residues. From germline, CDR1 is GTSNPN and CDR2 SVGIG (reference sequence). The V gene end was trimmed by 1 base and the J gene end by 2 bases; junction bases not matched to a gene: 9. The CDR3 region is CAWSATNRGPTYEQYF. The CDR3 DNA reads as TGTGCCTGGAGTGCTACAAACAGGGGGCCAACCTACGAGCAGTACTTC.